A single sample gave rise to the 21 T cell receptor beta chains below, sequenced in a study of blood T cell repertoires in COVID-19. TCRdb's table, derived via immunoSEQ multiplex PCR, lists solely in-frame clones and lacks some. The sample lists 95,000 to 120,000 clones; about 85% were seen once. The sample taken for sequencing was peripheral blood. All receptors derive from a human donor in a cohort sampled during active COVID-19.

The J gene is TRBJ2-5, the V gene TRBV3-1 (or the pseudogene TRBV3-2), with 10 bases fitting TRBD2. J lost 5 bases, V lost 1 base, and 10 bases had no gene match. Germline CDR1 is LGHDT and CDR2 is YNNKEL (reference sequence). There are 17 residues in the CDR3. The CDR3 coding sequence is TGTGCCAGCAGCCAAGGGCTAGCGGGGGCGAGGTCGGAGACCCAGTACTTC. Its translation is CASSQGLAGARSETQYF.

The chain recombines TRBV24-1 with TRBJ2-3; TRBD1 matches 8 bases. The CDR3 runs 15 residues. V trimming: 3 bases; J trimming: 5 bases; junction bases outside the gene matches: 6. Germline CDR1 and CDR2: KGHDR and SFDVKD. The DNA for the CDR3 is TGTGCCACCAGTGATGCCAGGGGGCTCGTAGATACGCAGTATTTT. Residues: CATSDARGLVDTQYF.

The chain couples TRBV29-1 to TRBJ1-1; TRBD1 might be the D (6 bases). The CDR3 spans 14 residues. Germline assignment: CDR1 SQVTM and CDR2 ANQGSEA. Trimming removed 6 bases at V and 4 bases at J, with 18 bases between. The DNA for the CDR3 is TGCAGCGTGGGATTCACAGGGAAGGGCACTGAAGCTTTCTTT. Translating gives CSVGFTGKGTEAFF.

The J gene is TRBJ1-5, the V gene TRBV7-8; 8 bases are shared with TRBD1. CDR3 size: 14 residues. Germline-derived CDR1 and CDR2 are SGHVS and FQNEAQ. Trimming at V came to 3 bases and at J to 2 bases, leaving 0 bases not matched to a gene. The CDR3 DNA reads as TGTGCCAGCAGCTTGACAGGGGGCAATCAGCCCCAGCATTTT. Amino acid sequence: CASSLTGGNQPQHF.

The sample holds a few counts of this clone. The gene calls are TRBV28 and TRBJ1-1; D perhaps matches TRBD1 (6 bases). The CDR3 has 15 amino acids. Germline values: CDR1 MDHEN, CDR2 SYDVKM. Trimming took off 7 bases at V and 1 base at J, with 16 bases between the two ends. CDR3 protein: CASNPHTRGNTEAFF. The CDR3 bases are TGTGCCAGCAACCCCCATACCAGGGGGAACACTGAAGCTTTCTTT.

This clone was counted a single time. V and J are TRBV10-1 and TRBJ2-1, with D tentatively TRBD2 (7 bases). The CDR3 runs to 15 residues. The V gene lost 3 bases and the J gene lost 8 bases, with 17 bases spanning the gap. From germline, CDR1 is WNHNN and CDR2 SYGVQD (reference sequence). The CDR3 loop is CASSEGWGGRDEQFF. The CDR3 DNA reads as TGCGCCAGCAGTGAAGGATGGGGGGGCCGGGATGAGCAGTTCTTC.

V usage is TRBV7-3 and J usage is TRBJ1-6; TRBD1 is a possible D gene (6 bases). Germline lookup yields CDR1 SGHTA and CDR2 FQGTGA. Trimming pared 1 base from V and 7 bases from J, leaving 11 bases between. This CDR3 has 15 residues. The CDR3 DNA follows: TGTGCCAGCAGCTTAAGTTGGGGGGGCAATTCACCCCTCCACTTT. Translated, it gives CASSLSWGGNSPLHF.

This clone occurred a few times. The chain carries TRBV2 and TRBJ1-2; TRBD1 agrees at 7 bases. The germline CDR1 and CDR2 sequences are SNHLY and FYNNEI. There are 13 residues in the CDR3. V shed 7 bases and J 4 bases; nucleotides not matched to a gene: 6. CDR3 residues: CASNEGTVYGYTF. The CDR3 DNA follows: TGTGCCAGCAACGAAGGGACAGTCTATGGCTACACCTTC.

V is TRBV5-6 and J is TRBJ2-1; no firm D call. In germline, CDR1 is SGHDT, CDR2 YYEEEE. V was pared by 4 bases and J by 6 bases, with 11 bases between. The CDR3 is 13 residues long. The CDR3, as DNA: TGTGCCAGCAGCCCTCGTTTGCGCAATGAGCAGTTCTTC. Translated, it gives CASSPRLRNEQFF. Using reference TRBV5-6 and TRBJ2-1 for the parts outside the CDR3, the full variable domain is DAGVTQSPTHLIKTRGQQVTLRCSPKSGHDTVSWYQQALGQGPQFIFQYYEEEERQRGNFPDRFSGHQFPNYSSELNVNALLLGDSALYLCASSPRLRNEQFFGPGTRLTVL.

Many counts were recorded for this clone. The rearrangement joins TRBV6-2 or TRBV6-3 to TRBJ1-5; 8 bases line up with TRBD1. CDR1 is MNHEY, CDR2 SVGEGT, per germline. CDR3 length: 15 residues. With V trimmed by 5 bases and J by 6 bases, 9 bases remained unmatched. CDR3 nucleotide sequence: TGTGCCAGCAGTCCACCGGGACAGGTTGGTCAGCCCCAGCATTTT. The encoded protein is CASSPPGQVGQPQHF.

The rearrangement links TRBV20-1 to TRBJ2-7; unclear D gene. The germline gives CDR1 DFQATT, CDR2 SNEGSKA (reference sequence). Trimming shortened V by 4 bases and J by 3 bases, and 7 bases separated the two germline ends. The CDR3 covers 11 residues. The chain's CDR3 is CSAKSLYEQYF. The DNA for the CDR3 is TGCAGTGCTAAGAGCCTCTACGAGCAGTACTTC.

This clone was found once. This sequence joins TRBV3-1 (or the pseudogene TRBV3-2) and TRBJ1-1; unclear D gene. The CDR3 is made up of 14 amino acids. From germline, CDR1 is LGHDT and CDR2 YNNKEL (reference sequence). V was trimmed by 1 base and J by 3 bases, leaving 9 bases between them. This CDR3 reads CASSQASPYTEAFF. In DNA, the CDR3 is TGTGCCAGCAGCCAAGCTTCTCCCTACACTGAAGCTTTCTTT.

In this sample, this clone turned up once. The V call is TRBV5-1, the J call TRBJ2-1; 8 positions match TRBD1. Germline trimming cut 4 bases from V and 4 bases from J; bases unmatched to any gene: 7. The CDR3 totals 15 residues. Germline assignment: CDR1 SGHRS and CDR2 YFSETQ. CDR3 in amino acids: CASSETGVGYNEQFF. CDR3 nucleotide sequence: TGCGCCAGCAGCGAGACAGGGGTGGGGTACAATGAGCAGTTCTTC.

The chain uses TRBV5-1 and TRBJ1-1; D is unclear. The CDR3 totals 14 residues. V was cut by 7 bases and J by 5 bases, with 18 bases left in between. Germline CDR1 is SGHRS and CDR2 is YFSETQ. CDR3: CASGWAMGGTEAFF. DNA for the CDR3: TGCGCCAGCGGATGGGCCATGGGAGGAACTGAAGCTTTCTTT.

The CDR3 nucleotides are TGTGCCAGCACCCCTGTCCACGAGCAGTACTTC. Encoded protein: CASTPVHEQYF. The genes are TRBV7-9 and TRBJ2-7, with no clear D. Looked up from germline, CDR1 is SEHNR and CDR2 is FQNEAQ (reference sequence). Trimming took 7 bases from V and 5 from J, leaving 9 bases between them. The CDR3 extends over 11 amino acids.

V gene TRBV30 combines with J gene TRBJ1-1; possibly TRBD1 for D (5 bases). The CDR3 contains 14 residues. In germline, CDR1 is GTSNPN, CDR2 SVGIG (reference sequence). V dropped 4 bases and J dropped 0 bases, with 12 bases sitting between them. The CDR3 spells CAWTRTSMNTEAFF. CDR3 nucleotides: TGTGCCTGGACCAGGACATCCATGAACACTGAAGCTTTCTTT.

This sequence joins TRBV29-1 and TRBJ2-2; no definite D call. V was clipped by 4 bases and J by 1 base, with 7 bases between them. The germline V gene encodes CDR1 SQVTM and CDR2 ANQGSEA. The CDR3 contains 13 residues. CDR3: CSVARLNTGELFF. The DNA for the CDR3 is TGCAGCGTTGCTAGGCTGAACACCGGGGAGCTGTTTTTT.

The chain recombines TRBV14 with TRBJ2-3; D might be TRBD1 (5 bases). The CDR3 loop spans 17 amino acids. V lost 0 bases to trimming and J lost 2 bases, with 15 bases between them. From germline, CDR1 is SGHDN and CDR2 FVKESK. The CDR3 region is CASSQEGPSPYTDTQYF. The CDR3 bases are TGTGCCAGCAGCCAAGAGGGGCCCTCACCTTACACAGATACGCAGTATTTT.

The CDR3 reads CASRGQYNQPQHF. The CDR3 nucleotides are TGTGCCAGTAGGGGACAGTACAATCAGCCCCAGCATTTT. This chain uses TRBV19 with TRBJ1-5; 7 nucleotides line up with TRBD1. This CDR3 spans 13 amino acids. Germline V lookup: CDR1 LNHDA, CDR2 SQIVND (reference sequence). Trimming took 6 bases from V and 3 from J; bases not matched to a gene: 2.

V is TRBV4-1 and J is TRBJ1-1; D perhaps matches TRBD1 (6 bases). The V gene lost 3 bases and the J gene lost 1 base, with 21 bases spanning the gap. Germline V lookup: CDR1 MGHRA, CDR2 YSYEKL. This CDR3 is 18 amino acids long. DNA for the CDR3: TGCGCCAGCAGCCAGCAAACCGCCACCGGGACAAAGAACACTGAAGCTTTCTTT. It codes for CASSQQTATGTKNTEAFF.

The rearrangement links TRBV27 to TRBJ2-1; 8 bases agree with TRBD2. The germline gives CDR1 MNHEY, CDR2 SMNVEV (reference sequence). There are 15 residues in the CDR3. The junction had 10 bases not matched to a gene; V was cut back by 6 bases and J by 6 bases. CDR3 protein: CASSPEAGRGNEQFF. CDR3 sequence (DNA): TGTGCCAGCAGCCCGGAAGCCGGGAGGGGCAATGAGCAGTTCTTC.